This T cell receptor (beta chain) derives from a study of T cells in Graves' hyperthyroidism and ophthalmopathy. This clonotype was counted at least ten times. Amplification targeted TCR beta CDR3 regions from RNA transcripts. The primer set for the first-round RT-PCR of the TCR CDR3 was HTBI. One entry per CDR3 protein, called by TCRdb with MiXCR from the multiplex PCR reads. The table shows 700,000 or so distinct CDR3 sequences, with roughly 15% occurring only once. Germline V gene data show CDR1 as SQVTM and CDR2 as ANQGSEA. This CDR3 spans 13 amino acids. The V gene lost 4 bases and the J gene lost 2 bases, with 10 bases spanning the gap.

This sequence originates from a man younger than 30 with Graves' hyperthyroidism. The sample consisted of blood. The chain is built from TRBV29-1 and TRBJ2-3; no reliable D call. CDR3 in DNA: TGCAGCGTTGGGCGAGAATCCACAGATACGCAGTATTTT. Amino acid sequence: CSVGRESTDTQYF.